The clone carrying this T cell receptor (beta chain) has a handful of counts. This sample is part of a study of T cells in Graves' hyperthyroidism and ophthalmopathy. Out of 10 ml of fresh peripheral blood came the PBMCs. Amplified regions were TCR beta CDR3 sequences from RNA transcripts. A first-round RT-PCR of the TCR CDR3 used the HTBI primer set. MiXCR was run by TCRdb on the multiplex PCR reads, yielding one entry per CDR3 protein. The data show more than 350,000 distinct CDR3 sequences, 12% to 15% seen once. CDR3 size: 15 residues. V trimming: 5 bases; J trimming: 4 bases; junction bases outside the gene matches: 6. CDR1 and CDR2 from the germline V gene are SGHVS and FQNEAQ.

The sequence came from a woman aged 60-70 years with Graves' ophthalmopathy. This chain joins TRBV7-8 and TRBJ2-7; the match to TRBD2 covers 12 bases. Source material: blood. CDR3 sequence: CASSAGTSGWYEQYF. Here the CDR3 DNA reads TGTGCCAGCAGCGCCGGGACTAGCGGGTGGTACGAGCAGTACTTC.